The clone carrying this TCR beta chain was detected many times. The length of the CDR3 is 14 residues. In germline, CDR1 is MDHEN, CDR2 SYDVKM. V was shortened by 4 bases and J by 3 bases, with 9 bases between the two germline ends. The sample originates from a study of T cells in Graves' hyperthyroidism and ophthalmopathy. Amplified TCR beta CDR3 regions derived from RNA transcripts. RT-PCR in the first round (using the HTBI primer set) targeted the TCR CDR3. TCRdb re-analysed the multiplex PCR reads in MiXCR, keeping a single row per CDR3 protein. The repertoire holds 300,000 to 350,000 distinct CDR3 sequences, with less than 20% as singletons.

This TCR was recovered from a woman aged 40 to 50 with Graves' ophthalmopathy. The sequencing sample was made of blood. The J gene is TRBJ2-2, the V gene TRBV28; no clear D. CDR3 residues: CASSYEQHTGELFF. In nucleotides, the CDR3 is TGTGCCAGCAGTTACGAGCAGCACACCGGGGAGCTGTTTTTT. Looking up the rest from reference TRBV28 and TRBJ2-2 gives the full variable domain: DVKVTQSSRYLVKRTGEKVFLECVQDMDHENMFWYRQDPGLGLRLIYFSYDVKMKEKGDIPEGYSVSREKKERFSLILESASTNQTSMYLCASSYEQHTGELFFGEGSRLTVL.